The 24 T cell receptor beta chains listed next were all sequenced from one sample in a study of human T cells and chemical hapten exposure (dated by TCRdb to the early 2020s). Unfractionated whole blood was collected in Tempus Blood RNA tubes, and total RNA was extracted from that blood. Library construction relied on 5' RACE. The instrument given in TCRdb is Illumina MiSeq. TCRdb trimmed public reads at Q25 via fastp, called clones via MiXCR and kept in-frame beta chains. Merged by CDR3 protein, the rows form single entries marked with the most common genes and DNA. This sample lists 110,000 or so distinct CDR3 sequences; approximately 20% were detected once. Around 2.7% of the sample rests with the top ten. The receptors derive from a human donor in good health.

This clonotype showed up just a few times. The V and J genes are TRBV6-6 and TRBJ2-2; D is unresolved. This CDR3 is 13 amino acids long. CDR1 is MNHNY, CDR2 SVGAGI, per germline (reference sequence). V was cut by 5 bases and J by 4 bases, with 8 bases left in between. CDR3 sequence (DNA): TGTGCCAGCAGTACCACCCGCACCGGGGAGCTGTTTTTT. As protein: CASSTTRTGELFF.

The chain carries TRBV11-2 and TRBJ2-3; D unclear. Trimming took 1 base from V and 8 from J, leaving 19 bases between them. Per the germline V gene, CDR1 is SGHAT and CDR2 is FQNNGV. The CDR3 runs 16 residues. The CDR3 loop reads CASSLAGLGHFGTQYF. The CDR3 nucleotides are TGTGCCAGCAGCTTAGCGGGCCTTGGTCATTTCGGTACGCAGTATTTT.

The J gene is TRBJ2-4, the V gene TRBV20-1, with 10 bases matching TRBD2. J gave up 6 bases and V 7 bases, and 6 bases lay outside the gene matches. CDR1 DFQATT and CDR2 SNEGSKA come from the germline V gene (reference sequence). The CDR3 consists of 13 residues. CDR3 bases: TGCAGTGTCCTAGCGGGAGTCAGAAACATTCAGTACTTC. Its protein is CSVLAGVRNIQYF.

The V gene is TRBV4-2, the J gene TRBJ2-7, with 11 positions matching TRBD2. J gave up 5 bases and V 3 bases, and 6 bases lay outside the gene matches. The CDR3 loop spans 15 amino acids. The germline V gene encodes CDR1 LGHNA and CDR2 YNFKEQ. The CDR3 DNA sequence: TGTGCCAGCAGCCACTTAGCGGGAGGGCCGAACGAGCAGTACTTC. Its translation is CASSHLAGGPNEQYF.

This clonotype has a count of ten or more. J is TRBJ1-1 and V is TRBV6-5; 8 bases are shared with TRBD1. Germline CDR1 reads MNHEY; CDR2 reads SVGAGI. The CDR3 sequence is 12 residues long. V dropped 6 bases and J dropped 8; count of bases not matched to a gene: 5. The CDR3 loop reads CASRPRGREAFF. The DNA of the CDR3 is TGTGCCAGCAGACCCAGGGGGCGCGAAGCTTTCTTT.

This clonotype was picked up a small number of times. The gene calls are TRBV20-1 and TRBJ1-5; weak D call: TRBD1 (6 bases). This CDR3 has 16 residues. Germline-derived CDR1 and CDR2 are DFQATT and SNEGSKA (reference sequence). Trimming cost V 4 bases and J 7 bases, with 23 bases left between them. CDR3 in amino acids: CSAIDPVGGPHQPQHF. The CDR3 bases are TGCAGTGCTATCGACCCCGTAGGGGGACCCCACCAGCCCCAGCATTTT.

In regard to this clonotype: The junction differs from germline at one of its ends, possibly a read error. The rearrangement links TRBV10-2 to TRBJ2-3; either TRBD1 or TRBD2 may fit D (5 bases each). Looked up from germline, CDR1 is WSHSY and CDR2 is SAAADI. The CDR3 loop spans 13 amino acids. CDR3 bases: TGCGCCAGCAGTGGGGACGGCACCGATACGCAGTATTTT. As protein: CASSGDGTDTQYF.

The chain is built from TRBV6-8 and TRBJ2-2; 11 positions agree with TRBD1. V was clipped by 6 bases and J by 7 bases; unmatched bases: 7. Germline assignment: CDR1 MNHGY and CDR2 SAAAGT. The length of the CDR3 is 15 residues. The CDR3: CASSSDRGLDGELFF. The CDR3 region has the DNA TGTGCCAGCAGCTCGGACAGGGGGCTGGACGGGGAGCTGTTTTTT.

This clonotype was seen more than once but under ten times. The rearrangement uses TRBV20-1 and TRBJ2-2, with D perhaps TRBD1 or TRBD2 (5 bases each). The ends were cut back, 3 bases at V and 0 bases at J, with 14 bases in the middle. The CDR3 contains 16 residues. CDR1 is DFQATT, CDR2 SNEGSKA, per germline (reference sequence). This CDR3 is CSARSGARANTGELFF. CDR3 DNA: TGCAGTGCTAGGTCCGGGGCACGGGCGAACACCGGGGAGCTGTTTTTT.

This clonotype was counted a few times. This sequence joins TRBV5-4 and TRBJ2-5; TRBD2 matches 10 bases. The CDR3 runs 16 residues. Germline trimming cut 0 bases from V and 1 base from J; bases unmatched to any gene: 3. Germline loops: CDR1 SGHNT, CDR2 YYREEE (reference sequence). DNA of the CDR3: TGTGCCAGCAGCTTGGCACTAGCGGGATTCCAAGAGACCCAGTACTTC. It encodes CASSLALAGFQETQYF. Looking up the rest from reference TRBV5-4 and TRBJ2-5 gives the full variable domain: ETGVTQSPTHLIKTRGQQVTLRCSSQSGHNTVSWYQQALGQGPQFIFQYYREEENGRGNFPPRFSGLQFPNYSSELNVNALELDDSALYLCASSLALAGFQETQYFGPGTRLLVL.

V and J are TRBV7-9 and TRBJ1-1; no reliable D call. The CDR3 contains 14 residues. Looked up from germline, CDR1 is SEHNR and CDR2 is FQNEAQ (reference sequence). Trimming shortened V by 7 bases and J by 3 bases, and 15 bases separated the two germline ends. This chain's CDR3 is CASTSGFTDTEAFF. The CDR3 DNA reads as TGTGCCAGCACTTCTGGATTCACTGACACTGAAGCTTTCTTT.

V is TRBV28 and J is TRBJ2-7, with 9 bases aligning to TRBD1. CDR3 length: 15 amino acids. Unmatched junction bases numbered 8, after V lost 5 bases and J lost 3 bases. The germline V gene encodes CDR1 MDHEN and CDR2 SYDVKM. CDR3 protein: CASSAWDRVDYEQYF. The CDR3 nucleotides are TGTGCCAGCAGTGCTTGGGACAGGGTGGACTACGAGCAGTACTTC.

This rearrangement joins TRBV28 to TRBJ2-2; weak D call: TRBD2 (6 bases). The CDR3 runs to 15 residues. Germline assignment: CDR1 MDHEN and CDR2 SYDVKM. V lost 4 bases and J lost 6, with 15 bases in between. CDR3 bases: TGTGCCAGCAGTTCGGTGGGGGGTATTGCCGGGGAGCTGTTTTTT. It specifies CASSSVGGIAGELFF.

The V and J genes are TRBV14 and TRBJ2-7; D unclear. Germline CDR1 and CDR2: SGHDN and FVKESK. The CDR3 sequence is 13 residues long. Trimming shortened V by 4 bases and J by 3 bases, and 10 bases separated the two germline ends. In DNA, the CDR3 is TGTGCCAGCAGCCCCCCGGACGGCTACGAGCAGTACTTC. This codes for CASSPPDGYEQYF. The full variable domain, with the rest looked up from reference TRBV14 and TRBJ2-7, is EAGVTQFPSHSVIEKGQTVTLRCDPISGHDNLYWYRRVMGKEIKFLLHFVKESKQDESGMPNNRFLAERTGGTYSTLKVQPAELEDSGVYFCASSPPDGYEQYFGPGTRLTVT.

Only a few counts were recorded for this clonotype. The chain has TRBV2 and TRBJ1-5; no clear D gene. Per germline, CDR1 SNHLY and CDR2 FYNNEI. V was pared by 2 bases and J by 0 bases, with 14 bases between. This CDR3 region has 17 residues. The CDR3 nucleotides read TGTGCCAGCAGTGAATTCGGGCAGCAGTATAGCAATCAGCCCCAGCATTTT. Translating gives CASSEFGQQYSNQPQHF.

The chain carries TRBV3-1 and TRBJ2-1; D is possibly TRBD1 or TRBD2 (5 bases each). Germline loops: CDR1 LGHDT, CDR2 YNNKEL (reference sequence). The ends were cut back, 4 bases at V and 4 bases at J, with 14 bases in the middle. This CDR3 has 15 residues. CDR3: CASSPWGRRYNEQFF. CDR3 in DNA: TGTGCCAGCAGCCCCTGGGGGAGACGGTACAATGAGCAGTTCTTC.

This clonotype was detected only a few times. The chain recombines TRBV5-1 with TRBJ2-3; D unresolved. This CDR3 has 13 amino acids. V was clipped by 5 bases and J by 0 bases, with 7 bases between them. Per germline, CDR1 SGHRS and CDR2 YFSETQ. CDR3 sequence: CASRAASTDTQYF. DNA for the CDR3: TGCGCCAGCAGGGCGGCAAGCACAGATACGCAGTATTTT.

This clonotype has just a few counts. CDR3 sequence reads: CASSSAPGHTYEQYF. CDR3 DNA sequence: TGTGCCAGCAGCTCCGCCCCGGGACACACCTACGAGCAGTACTTC. The genes are TRBV11-2 and TRBJ2-7, with D perhaps TRBD1 (6 bases). Per the germline V gene, CDR1 is SGHAT and CDR2 is FQNNGV. The V gene lost 4 bases and the J gene lost 2 bases, with 15 bases spanning the gap. The CDR3 runs to 15 residues.

The genes are TRBV10-3 and TRBJ1-4, with D possibly TRBD1 on 5 matching bases. The ends were cut back, 10 bases at V and 3 bases at J, with 15 bases in the middle. The germline V gene encodes CDR1 ENHRY and CDR2 SYGVKD. CDR3 length: 14 amino acids. Written as DNA, the CDR3 is TGTGCCACCAAATCAGGGAAGTCTAATGAAAAACTGTTTTTT. Amino acid sequence: CATKSGKSNEKLFF.

This clonotype showed up just once. DNA for the CDR3: TGTGCCAGCAGTCCCCTCAAGGGACAGGGAGGAGAGACCCAGTACTTC. Its protein is CASSPLKGQGGETQYF. This chain links TRBV28 with TRBJ2-5; 9 nucleotides align to TRBD1. The CDR3 contains 16 residues. V gave up 5 bases and J gave up 4 bases; unmatched junction bases: 11. CDR1 is MDHEN and CDR2 is SYDVKM in the germline V gene.

This chain connects TRBV4-1 to TRBJ2-2; TRBD2 aligns across 9 bases. V lost 4 bases, J lost 6 bases, and 6 bases stayed unmatched. In germline, CDR1 is MGHRA, CDR2 YSYEKL. CDR3 length: 15 residues. CDR3 sequence: CASSPGTSRPGELFF. CDR3 nucleotide sequence: TGCGCCAGCAGCCCCGGGACTAGCAGGCCCGGGGAGCTGTTTTTT.

This clonotype was observed a few times. The chain has TRBV4-1 and TRBJ2-1; 7 bases map to TRBD2. The CDR3 loop spans 16 amino acids. Looked up from germline, CDR1 is MGHRA and CDR2 is YSYEKL. V lost 2 bases, J lost 4 bases, and 8 bases stayed unmatched. This CDR3 reads CASSQPSGRRYNEQFF. The CDR3 DNA is TGCGCCAGCAGCCAACCTAGCGGCAGGAGATACAATGAGCAGTTCTTC.

The chain carries TRBV6-2 or TRBV6-3 and TRBJ2-3; D ambiguous. This CDR3 region has 11 residues. V lost 5 bases and J 6 bases, leaving 6 bases between the germline ends. Germline CDR1 and CDR2: MNHEY and SVGEGT. This CDR3 is CASSQVDTQYF. The CDR3 bases are TGTGCCAGCAGTCAGGTGGATACGCAGTATTTT.

In its sample, this clonotype was seen a few times. The V call is TRBV28, the J call TRBJ1-1; tentative D call: TRBD1 (5 bases). The ends were cut back, 4 bases at V and 2 bases at J, with 11 bases in the middle. CDR1 is MDHEN, CDR2 SYDVKM, per germline. CDR3 size: 14 residues. CDR3 residues: CASSSKRGNTEAFF. CDR3 DNA sequence: TGTGCCAGCAGTTCAAAGAGGGGCAACACTGAAGCTTTCTTT.